One sample yielded the 23 T cell receptor beta chains listed below, sequenced in a study of T-cell reconstitution after alpha-beta-depleted transplantation in children. Preparation of the TCRbeta library was carried out with unique molecular identifiers. One entry per CDR3 protein results from TCRdb running MiXCR on the PCR reads. The sample comprises roughly 89,000 distinct CDR3 sequences, more than 9% of which are singletons, and 14% rests with the top ten. Sequenced here: PBMCs from the stem cell graft donor, sampled from the stem cell graft. The receptors were gathered from a human donor who donated a stem cell graft to a child with inherited bone marrow failure.

This clonotype was seen at least ten times. The chain couples TRBV27 to TRBJ2-7; D call uncertain. The V gene lost 3 bases and the J gene lost 0 bases, with 18 bases spanning the gap. Germline V gives CDR1 MNHEY, CDR2 SMNVEV (reference sequence). There are 17 residues in the CDR3. The CDR3 DNA reads as TGTGCCAGCAGTTTCTCCCCCCCGAGCTTAGGCTCCTACGAGCAGTACTTC. It encodes CASSFSPPSLGSYEQYF.

This clonotype has a count of ten or more. The V gene is TRBV12-3 or TRBV12-4, the J gene TRBJ1-1; D remains unclear. The CDR3 has 14 residues. Trimming took 1 base from V and 7 from J, leaving 13 bases between them. The CDR3 reads CASSLDTILLEAFF. Here the CDR3 DNA reads TGTGCCAGCAGTTTAGACACTATCCTTCTTGAAGCTTTCTTT.

This clonotype was observed many times. The chain carries TRBV7-9 and TRBJ2-1, with 8 bases lining up with TRBD2. The J segment lost 8 bases and the V segment lost 1 base, leaving 4 bases of the junction unmatched. The germline V gene has CDR1 SEHNR and CDR2 FQNEAQ (reference sequence). This CDR3 has 14 amino acids. CDR3 bases: TGTGCCAGCAGCTTAGGACTAGCGAAGTATGAGCAGTTCTTC. Translated, it gives CASSLGLAKYEQFF.

This clonotype was detected ten times or more. This chain joins TRBV5-1 and TRBJ2-7, with 9 bases aligning to TRBD1. This CDR3 is 16 amino acids long. Germline V gene data show CDR1 as SGHRS and CDR2 as YFSETQ. The ends lost 6 bases at V and 3 bases at J; junction bases unmatched: 13. Written as DNA, the CDR3 is TGCGCCAGCAACAAAGACAGGGGGTCATCAAGCTACGAGCAGTACTTC. It yields the protein CASNKDRGSSSYEQYF.

This clonotype was counted ten times or more. The V gene is TRBV5-6, the J gene TRBJ2-5; D may be TRBD2 (6 bases). V lost 5 bases and J lost 5, with 22 bases in between. In germline, CDR1 is SGHDT, CDR2 YYEEEE. The CDR3 runs 16 residues. The CDR3 reads CASRQAGGKGRETQYF. The CDR3 nucleotides read TGTGCCAGCAGGCAAGCCGGGGGTAAAGGCCGGGAGACCCAGTACTTC.

V gene TRBV5-6 combines with J gene TRBJ2-3; 8 positions match TRBD1. Unmatched junction bases numbered 4, after V lost 4 bases and J lost 6 bases. Germline V gives CDR1 SGHDT, CDR2 YYEEEE. This CDR3 is built from 13 residues. CDR3 DNA: TGTGCCAGCAGCGCGGACAGGGAGGATACGCAGTATTTT. Translation: CASSADREDTQYF.

This clonotype appeared many times. The chain joins TRBV12-3 or TRBV12-4 to TRBJ1-5; the D gene is possibly TRBD1 (6 bases). Trimming stripped 5 bases from V and 1 base from J, with 15 bases between. This CDR3 spans 16 amino acids. CDR3 in DNA: TGTGCCAGCAGTCCGGACGGGGGGGGCAGCAATCAGCCCCAGCATTTT. Translation gives CASSPDGGGSNQPQHF.

This clonotype was seen repeatedly, ten times or more. V usage is TRBV20-1 and J usage is TRBJ2-1; perhaps TRBD2 as D (6 bases). Germline CDR1 DFQATT, CDR2 SNEGSKA (reference sequence). The CDR3 has 17 amino acids. Trimming pared 5 bases from V and 2 bases from J, leaving 22 bases between. CDR3 nucleotides: TGCAGTGCTTCTAAGGCCCTGGCGTCGGGGGCCTACAATGAGCAGTTCTTC. Its protein is CSASKALASGAYNEQFF.

This sequence joins TRBV6-5 and TRBJ2-5; the D gene could be TRBD1 or TRBD2 (5 bases each). CDR3 size: 15 residues. V was clipped by 2 bases and J by 1 base, with 11 bases between them. CDR1 MNHEY and CDR2 SVGAGI come from the germline V gene. The CDR3: CASSYGTGPQETQYF. CDR3 nucleotides: TGTGCCAGCAGTTACGGAACGGGACCCCAAGAGACCCAGTACTTC.

This clonotype occurred many times. The chain couples TRBV6-1 to TRBJ2-7; 10 bases fit TRBD2. The V segment lost 6 bases and the J segment 1 base; nucleotides outside the gene matches: 6. CDR3 length equals 15 residues. From germline, CDR1 is MNHNS and CDR2 SASEGT. For the CDR3, the DNA is TGTGCCAGCAGACCTAGCGGGGGCCCATCCTACGAGCAGTACTTC. It encodes CASRPSGGPSYEQYF.

This clonotype was counted only a few times. The CDR3 coding sequence is TGTGCCAGTAGCCATTCTGCGGACAGGGCCTCTGGGGCCAACGTCCTGACTTTC. Its translation: CASSHSADRASGANVLTF. V is TRBV19 and J is TRBJ2-6; TRBD1 matches 8 bases. This CDR3 has 18 residues. J lost 0 bases, V lost 6 bases, and 10 bases had no gene match. CDR1 is LNHDA and CDR2 is SQIVND in the germline V gene (reference sequence).

This clonotype was seen many times. The chain combines TRBV28 with TRBJ2-7; D perhaps matches TRBD2 (6 bases). CDR1 MDHEN and CDR2 SYDVKM come from the germline V gene. Trimming stripped 4 bases from V and 1 base from J, with 14 bases between. This CDR3 is built from 15 residues. The CDR3 sequence: CASSSRKGGSYEQYF. Here the CDR3 DNA reads TGTGCCAGCAGTTCCCGAAAGGGAGGATCCTACGAGCAGTACTTC. Based on the CDR3 plus reference TRBV28 and TRBJ2-7, the full variable domain is DVKVTQSSRYLVKRTGEKVFLECVQDMDHENMFWYRQDPGLGLRLIYFSYDVKMKEKGDIPEGYSVSREKKERFSLILESASTNQTSMYLCASSSRKGGSYEQYFGPGTRLTVT.

This clonotype was seen many times. The chain recombines TRBV18 with TRBJ1-3; TRBD1 matches 7 bases. Unmatched junction bases numbered 10, after V lost 3 bases and J lost 8 bases. Germline V CDR1 and CDR2: KGHSH, LQKENI. The length of the CDR3 is 15 residues. The CDR3 DNA is TGTGCCAGCTCACCTCGACAGGGTTTGAGTGACACCATATATTTT. Translated, it gives CASSPRQGLSDTIYF.

V is TRBV7-2 and J is TRBJ2-2; tentative D call: TRBD1 (7 bases). Germline CDR1 is SGHTA and CDR2 is FQGNSA. The CDR3 extends over 15 amino acids. Trimming pared 5 bases from V and 2 bases from J, leaving 12 bases between. The CDR3 nucleotides read TGTGCCAGCAGCCTGACAGGGACTAACACCGGGGAGCTGTTTTTT. Encoded protein: CASSLTGTNTGELFF.

At least ten counts were recorded for this clonotype. The chain has TRBV5-1 and TRBJ2-1; TRBD1 is a possible D gene (6 bases). The CDR3 is 16 residues long. The germline V gene has CDR1 SGHRS and CDR2 YFSETQ. V was clipped by 0 bases and J by 8 bases, with 18 bases between them. DNA of the CDR3: TGCGCCAGCAGCTTGGCTGGTCAGGGGTTTTATGATGAGCAGTTCTTC. Its translation: CASSLAGQGFYDEQFF.

This clonotype was recorded at least ten times. The CDR3 sequence: CASTYQAETDTQYF. In DNA, the CDR3 is TGCGCCAGCACCTACCAGGCGGAAACAGATACGCAGTATTTT. V and J are TRBV5-1 and TRBJ2-3; D remains ambiguous. The germline V gene encodes CDR1 SGHRS and CDR2 YFSETQ. The V and J ends lost 6 bases and 3 bases respectively, with 14 bases between them. The CDR3 runs to 14 residues.

In its sample, this clonotype was seen many times. The rearrangement links TRBV10-3 to TRBJ1-1, with D tentatively TRBD1 (6 bases). The germline gives CDR1 ENHRY, CDR2 SYGVKD. The CDR3 runs to 15 residues. V lost 2 bases and J 3 bases, leaving 13 bases between the germline ends. The CDR3 region has the DNA TGTGCCATCAGTGAGGGTGGTGACAGGTACACTGAAGCTTTCTTT. This translates into CAISEGGDRYTEAFF.

Many counts were recorded for this clonotype. CDR3 region: CSVDSRRNTEAFF. The DNA of the CDR3 is TGCAGCGTTGATTCCCGCAGGAACACTGAAGCTTTCTTT. The chain is built from TRBV29-1 and TRBJ1-1; no clear D gene. The CDR3 totals 13 residues. Trimming pared 3 bases from V and 1 base from J, leaving 9 bases between. CDR1 and CDR2 (germline): SQVTM, ANQGSEA.

This clonotype was found many times. The chain recombines TRBV6-5 with TRBJ1-4; a possible D gene is TRBD1 (5 bases). V was trimmed by 5 bases and J by 2 bases, leaving 12 bases between them. The germline CDR1 and CDR2 sequences are MNHEY and SVGAGI. This CDR3 is built from 15 residues. The DNA of the CDR3 is TGTGCCAGCAGTATGGACCGGGGGACTAATGAAAAACTGTTTTTT. It codes for CASSMDRGTNEKLFF.

Ten or more counts support this clonotype. The chain carries TRBV5-1 and TRBJ2-3; D gene unclear. There are 13 residues in the CDR3. Germline CDR1 SGHRS, CDR2 YFSETQ. V gave up 4 bases and J gave up 4 bases, with 10 bases separating them. The CDR3 sequence: CASSAERSDTQYF. In DNA form, the CDR3 reads TGCGCCAGCAGCGCCGAGAGGTCAGATACGCAGTATTTT.

In its sample, this clonotype was seen many times. This chain links TRBV7-9 with TRBJ2-5; either TRBD1 or TRBD2 may fit D (5 bases each). This CDR3 is built from 13 residues. V gave up 5 bases and J gave up 5 bases, with 12 bases separating them. Germline loops: CDR1 SEHNR, CDR2 FQNEAQ (reference sequence). The CDR3 region is CASSPPGRETQYF. Written as DNA, the CDR3 is TGTGCCAGCAGCCCCCCGGGGCGCGAGACCCAGTACTTC.

This clonotype appeared many times. The chain carries TRBV20-1 and TRBJ2-7, with 7 bases lining up with TRBD2. The CDR3 is 13 amino acids. In germline, CDR1 is DFQATT, CDR2 SNEGSKA (reference sequence). V gave up 4 bases and J gave up 4 bases; unmatched junction bases: 7. CDR3 loop: CSAIAGAPYEQYF. The CDR3 coding sequence is TGCAGTGCTATCGCGGGAGCCCCTTACGAGCAGTACTTC.

This clonotype was counted at least ten times. This chain joins TRBV7-2 and TRBJ2-7; no definite D call. CDR3 size: 14 residues. V lost 5 bases, J lost 0 bases, and 11 bases lay in between. Germline V CDR1 and CDR2: SGHTA, FQGNSA. The CDR3 DNA reads as TGTGCCAGCAGCCCTAGACAACCCTCCTACGAGCAGTACTTC. It specifies CASSPRQPSYEQYF.